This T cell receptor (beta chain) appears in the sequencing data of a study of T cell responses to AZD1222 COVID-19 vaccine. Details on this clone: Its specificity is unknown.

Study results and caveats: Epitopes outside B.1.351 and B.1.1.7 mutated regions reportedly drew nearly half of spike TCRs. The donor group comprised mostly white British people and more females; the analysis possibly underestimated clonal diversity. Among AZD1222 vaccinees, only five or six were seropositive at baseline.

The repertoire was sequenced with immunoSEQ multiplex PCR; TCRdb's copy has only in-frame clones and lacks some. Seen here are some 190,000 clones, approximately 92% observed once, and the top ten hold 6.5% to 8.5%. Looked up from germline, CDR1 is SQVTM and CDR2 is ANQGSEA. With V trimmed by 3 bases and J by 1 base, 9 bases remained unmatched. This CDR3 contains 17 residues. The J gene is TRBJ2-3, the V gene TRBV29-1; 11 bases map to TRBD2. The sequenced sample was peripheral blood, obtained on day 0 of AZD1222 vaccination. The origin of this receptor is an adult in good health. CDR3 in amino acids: CSVDSKLTSGGTDTQYF. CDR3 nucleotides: TGCAGCGTTGATTCAAAACTGACTAGCGGGGGCACAGATACGCAGTATTTT.